The 12 T cell receptor beta chains below all came from one sample that was sequenced in a study of T cells after yellow fever vaccination. TCRdb processed the 5' RACE reads anew with MiXCR; each CDR3 protein has one entry. The sample lists around 310,000 distinct CDR3 sequences; roughly 4% were seen once. The sequencing used PBMCs, collected 5 days after the yellow fever booster vaccination. Source of these receptors: a man in his late teens or twenties who received the YFV17D yellow fever vaccine.

This clonotype showed up just a few times. V usage is TRBV6-2 or TRBV6-3 and J usage is TRBJ2-1; 11 nucleotides line up with TRBD2. The germline gives CDR1 MNHEY, CDR2 SVGEGT. The V gene end was trimmed by 9 bases and the J gene end by 4 bases; junction bases not matched to a gene: 8. This CDR3 is built from 15 residues. CDR3 nucleotide sequence: TGTGCCAGTACCCCCGGGACTAGCGGATACAATGAGCAGTTCTTC. It yields the protein CASTPGTSGYNEQFF.

The rearrangement uses TRBV7-2 and TRBJ2-7, with 7 positions matching TRBD1. CDR3 length: 14 amino acids. V shed 5 bases and J 5 bases; nucleotides not matched to a gene: 9. Germline assignment: CDR1 SGHTA and CDR2 FQGNSA. The CDR3 region has the DNA TGTGCCAGCAGCCAAAGAGGGGGCGCCCACGAGCAGTACTTC. This sequence encodes CASSQRGGAHEQYF. Complete variable domain (other parts from reference TRBV7-2 and TRBJ2-7): GAGVSQSPSNKVTEKGKDVELRCDPISGHTALYWYRQSLGQGLEFLIYFQGNSAPDKSGLPSDRFSAERTGGSVSTLTIQRTQQEDSAVYLCASSQRGGAHEQYFGPGTRLTVT.

The sample holds a few counts of this clonotype. Relative to the germline gene, one junction end is altered; a read error may explain this. The chain uses TRBV11-2 and TRBJ2-5, with no clear D. The CDR3 is made up of 13 amino acids. Per the germline V gene, CDR1 is SGHAT and CDR2 is FQNNGV. CDR3 protein: CASSSQNLYRAHF. The CDR3 region has the DNA TGTGCCAGCAGCTCTCAGAACCTTTATAGGGCCCACTTC.

This clonotype was seen repeatedly, ten times or more. This chain joins TRBV12-3 or TRBV12-4 and TRBJ2-7; D is perhaps TRBD1 (6 bases). Trimming removed 8 bases at V and 6 bases at J, with 14 bases between. The CDR3 covers 12 residues. The CDR3 protein is CASGRDTGEQYV. For the CDR3, the DNA is TGTGCCAGCGGAAGGGACACCGGCGAGCAGTACGTC.

This clonotype turned up a few times. The rearrangement links TRBV7-8 to TRBJ2-7; D possibly corresponds to TRBD1 (6 bases). The germline gives CDR1 SGHVS, CDR2 FQNEAQ. The CDR3 is made up of 14 amino acids. V shed 2 bases and J shed 4 bases, with 12 bases lying between them. Here the CDR3 DNA reads TGTGCCAGCAGCTTACCCCGAAGGGGGTACGAGCAGTACTTC. As protein: CASSLPRRGYEQYF.

In its sample, this clonotype was seen many times. The CDR3 DNA reads as TGTGCCAGCAGCGGGGGGACACCGGGGCTTGGTGAGCAGTTCTTC. Its translation: CASSGGTPGLGEQFF. The V gene is TRBV5-4, the J gene TRBJ2-1, with D perhaps matching TRBD1 or TRBD2 (6 bases each). Germline lookup yields CDR1 SGHNT and CDR2 YYREEE (reference sequence). The CDR3 is made up of 15 amino acids. Trimming cost V 4 bases and J 9 bases, with 20 bases left between them.

The chain couples TRBV4-3 to TRBJ1-2; 9 nucleotides align to TRBD1. Germline CDR1 and CDR2: LGHNA and YSLEER. The CDR3 is 15 residues long. V was clipped by 0 bases and J by 7 bases; unmatched bases: 6. CDR3 amino acids: CASSQDPGQGLGYTF. The CDR3 coding sequence is TGCGCCAGCAGCCAAGATCCGGGACAGGGCCTTGGCTACACCTTC.

This clonotype was counted a few times. The chain links TRBV6-5 to TRBJ2-7; 7 nucleotides align to TRBD1. V lost 0 bases to trimming and J lost 7 bases; unmatched junction nucleotides: 6. CDR3 length equals 14 residues. Germline V gives CDR1 MNHEY, CDR2 SVGAGI. This chain's CDR3 is CASSYSGTASEQYV. In DNA form, the CDR3 reads TGTGCCAGCAGTTACTCGGGGACAGCTTCTGAGCAGTACGTC.

The chain recombines TRBV3-1 with TRBJ2-5, with D possibly TRBD2 on 5 matching bases. Germline CDR1 is LGHDT and CDR2 is YNNKEL (reference sequence). V was shortened by 3 bases and J by 3 bases, with 8 bases between the two germline ends. The CDR3 length is 13 residues. The CDR3 sequence is CASSQLREETQYF. The CDR3 DNA is TGTGCCAGCAGCCAGCTGCGGGAAGAGACCCAGTACTTC.

The chain uses TRBV4-2 and TRBJ2-7; TRBD2 matches at 10 bases. CDR1 is LGHNA and CDR2 is YNFKEQ in the germline V gene. The CDR3 totals 17 residues. The V segment lost 1 base and the J segment 4 bases; nucleotides outside the gene matches: 10. The DNA of the CDR3 is TGTGCCAGCAGCCAAGGACCCCAACTAGCGGGGACGTACGAGCAGTACTTC. Its translation is CASSQGPQLAGTYEQYF.

The chain has TRBV7-2 and TRBJ2-3, with 12 bases aligning to TRBD1. The V segment lost 5 bases and the J segment 0 bases; nucleotides outside the gene matches: 6. The CDR3 consists of 17 residues. Germline assignment: CDR1 SGHTA and CDR2 FQGNSA. The CDR3 bases are TGTGCCAGCAGCGAAGGGACAGGGGGCCTCAGCACAGATACGCAGTATTTT. This encodes CASSEGTGGLSTDTQYF.

This clonotype has more than one count but fewer than ten. CDR3 nucleotide sequence: TGTGCCAGCAGTAGACAGGGTGGCGAGCAGTACGTC. It is translated as CASSRQGGEQYV. This chain connects TRBV12-3 or TRBV12-4 to TRBJ2-7; 7 bases match TRBD1. Trimming removed 5 bases from V and 6 bases from J; junction bases left unmatched: 4. This CDR3 spans 12 amino acids.